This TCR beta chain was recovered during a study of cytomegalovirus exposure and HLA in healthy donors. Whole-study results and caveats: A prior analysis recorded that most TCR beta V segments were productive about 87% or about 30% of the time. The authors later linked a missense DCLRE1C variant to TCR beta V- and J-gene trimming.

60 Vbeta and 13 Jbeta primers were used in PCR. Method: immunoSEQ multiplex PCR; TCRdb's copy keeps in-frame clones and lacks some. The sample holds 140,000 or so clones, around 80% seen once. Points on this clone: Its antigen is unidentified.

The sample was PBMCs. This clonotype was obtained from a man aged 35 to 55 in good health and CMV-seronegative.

CDR3 coding DNA: TGCGCCAGCAGCTTGAACACGGGATATGGCTACACCTTC. It translates to CASSLNTGYGYTF. This rearrangement joins TRBV5-1 to TRBJ1-2; D not resolved. The CDR3 covers 13 residues. Germline CDR1 and CDR2: SGHRS and YFSETQ. V lost 1 base to trimming and J lost 5 bases, with 9 bases between them.